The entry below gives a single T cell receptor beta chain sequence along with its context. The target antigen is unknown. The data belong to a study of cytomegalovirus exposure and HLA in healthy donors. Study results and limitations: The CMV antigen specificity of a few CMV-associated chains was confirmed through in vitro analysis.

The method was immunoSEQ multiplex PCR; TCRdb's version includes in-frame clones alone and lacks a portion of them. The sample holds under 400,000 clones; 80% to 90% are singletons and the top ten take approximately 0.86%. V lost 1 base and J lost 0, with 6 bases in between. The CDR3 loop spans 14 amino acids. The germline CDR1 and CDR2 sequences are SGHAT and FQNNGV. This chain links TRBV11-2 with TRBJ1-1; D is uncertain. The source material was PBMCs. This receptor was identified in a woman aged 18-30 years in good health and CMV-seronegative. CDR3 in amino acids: CASSLGQLNTEAFF. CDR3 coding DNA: TGTGCCAGCAGCTTAGGGCAGTTGAACACTGAAGCTTTCTTT. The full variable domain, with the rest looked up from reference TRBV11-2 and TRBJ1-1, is EAGVAQSPRYKIIEKRQSVAFWCNPISGHATLYWYQQILGQGPKLLIQFQNNGVVDDSQLPKDRFSAERLKGVDSTLKIQPAKLEDSAVYLCASSLGQLNTEAFFGQGTRLTVV.